The 8 T cell receptor beta chains presented below share a single source sample, sequenced in a study of shared clonotypes between healthy human individuals. CD45RO-negative CD8 cells positively selected for CCR7 made up the naive population, which excluded terminally differentiated effector memory CD45RA+ cells. Assay: immunoSEQ multiplex PCR; the TCRdb copy retains only in-frame clones and omits some. The sample carries around 1.9 million clones, around 95% recorded once. The sample was naive CD8+ T cells from PBMCs. The receptors here all came from a man aged 18-30 years in good health. Some clones in this sample may be carry-over from other donors' samples.

With respect to this clone: Other DNA sequences in this sample translate to the same CDR3. The chain recombines TRBV11-2 with TRBJ2-7; D remains ambiguous. This CDR3 comprises 12 residues. Germline CDR1 SGHAT, CDR2 FQNNGV. V was pared by 0 bases and J by 5 bases, with 5 bases between. CDR3 loop: CASSLDLDEQYF. In DNA, the CDR3 is TGTGCCAGCAGCTTAGATTTGGACGAGCAGTACTTC.

This chain links TRBV9 with TRBJ2-3, with 8 bases lining up with TRBD1. Germline V gene data show CDR1 as SGDLS and CDR2 as YYNGEE. There are 16 residues in the CDR3. Trimming at V came to 0 bases and at J to 4 bases, leaving 7 bases not matched to a gene. This CDR3 is CASSVDGTGSSDTQYF. The CDR3 coding sequence is TGTGCCAGCAGCGTAGACGGGACAGGAAGTTCAGATACGCAGTATTTT.

This clone was seen only once. The V and J genes are TRBV9 and TRBJ2-7; D possibly corresponds to TRBD1 (5 bases). The CDR3 extends over 13 amino acids. The V end was cut by 4 bases, the J end by 5 bases, with 13 bases between. Germline V gives CDR1 SGDLS, CDR2 YYNGEE. The CDR3 reads CASSPVQGHEQYF. The DNA for the CDR3 is TGTGCCAGCAGCCCCGTTCAGGGCCACGAGCAGTACTTC. Filled out from reference TRBV9 and TRBJ2-7, the complete variable domain reads DSGVTQTPKHLITATGQRVTLRCSPRSGDLSVYWYQQSLDQGLQFLIQYYNGEERAKGNILERFSAQQFPDLHSELNLSSLELGDSALYFCASSPVQGHEQYFGPGTRLTVT.

This clone turned up a few times. This chain joins TRBV7-9 and TRBJ1-4; no clear D. This CDR3 has 13 residues. V shed 3 bases and J shed 8 bases, with 10 bases lying between them. CDR1 SEHNR and CDR2 FQNEAQ come from the germline V gene (reference sequence). The CDR3 sequence is CASSFGRREKLFF. CDR3 DNA sequence: TGTGCCAGCAGCTTCGGGCGAAGGGAAAAACTGTTTTTT. Using reference TRBV7-9 and TRBJ1-4 for the parts outside the CDR3, the full variable domain is DTGVSQNPRHKITKRGQNVTFRCDPISEHNRLYWYRQTLGQGPEFLTYFQNEAQLEKSRLLSDRFSAERPKGSFSTLEIQRTEQGDSAMYLCASSFGRREKLFFGSGTQLSVL.

CDR3 nucleotide sequence: TGTGCCAGCAGCCCGGACAGGGGGTGGGCCCAGTACTTC. It yields the protein CASSPDRGWAQYF. The J gene is TRBJ2-5, the V gene TRBV7-9; TRBD1 agrees at 10 bases. Germline V gene lookup returns CDR1 SEHNR and CDR2 FQNEAQ (reference sequence). V was pared by 5 bases and J by 9 bases, with 6 bases of the junction left unmatched. This CDR3 is built from 13 residues.

V usage is TRBV19 and J usage is TRBJ2-4; D call uncertain. CDR1 is LNHDA and CDR2 is SQIVND in the germline V gene (reference sequence). Trimming took off 3 bases at V and 9 bases at J, with 6 bases between the two ends. This CDR3 spans 11 amino acids. The CDR3 DNA reads TGTGCCAGTAGTATTGGGCTCATTCAGTACTTC. Translated: CASSIGLIQYF.

The chain carries TRBV5-6 and TRBJ1-5; the D gene is possibly TRBD1 (5 bases). Trimming stripped 0 bases from V and 6 bases from J, with 10 bases between. The CDR3 is 14 amino acids. Germline CDR1 and CDR2: SGHDT and YYEEEE. The CDR3 nucleotides are TGTGCCAGCAGCTTGGCTGGGACGTCTCAGCCCCAGCATTTT. Its translation: CASSLAGTSQPQHF.

This sequence joins TRBV7-9 and TRBJ2-7, with 8 bases identical to TRBD1. This CDR3 is 16 amino acids long. The germline V gene has CDR1 SEHNR and CDR2 FQNEAQ (reference sequence). Trimming at V came to 2 bases and at J to 5 bases, leaving 11 bases not matched to a gene. This CDR3 is CASSLSLTGEVHEQYF. The CDR3 DNA follows: TGTGCCAGCAGCTTAAGTTTGACAGGGGAGGTCCACGAGCAGTACTTC.